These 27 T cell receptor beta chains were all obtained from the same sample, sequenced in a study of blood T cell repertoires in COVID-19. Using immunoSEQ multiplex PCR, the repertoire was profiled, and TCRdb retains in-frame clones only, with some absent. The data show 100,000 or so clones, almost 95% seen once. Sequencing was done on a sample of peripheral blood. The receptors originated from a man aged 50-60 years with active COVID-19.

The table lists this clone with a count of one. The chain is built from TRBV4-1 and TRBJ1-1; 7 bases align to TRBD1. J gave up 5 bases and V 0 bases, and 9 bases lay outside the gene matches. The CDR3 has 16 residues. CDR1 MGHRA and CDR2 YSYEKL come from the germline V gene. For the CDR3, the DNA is TGCGCCAGCAGCCAAGACCTAACAGGGGTCGGGACTGAAGCTTTCTTT. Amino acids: CASSQDLTGVGTEAFF.

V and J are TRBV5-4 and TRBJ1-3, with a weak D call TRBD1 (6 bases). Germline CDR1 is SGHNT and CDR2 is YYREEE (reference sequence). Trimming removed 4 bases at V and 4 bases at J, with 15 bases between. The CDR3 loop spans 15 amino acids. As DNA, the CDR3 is TGTGCCAGCAGCCCAAGCCAGGGGTCCGGAAACACCATATATTTT. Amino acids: CASSPSQGSGNTIYF.

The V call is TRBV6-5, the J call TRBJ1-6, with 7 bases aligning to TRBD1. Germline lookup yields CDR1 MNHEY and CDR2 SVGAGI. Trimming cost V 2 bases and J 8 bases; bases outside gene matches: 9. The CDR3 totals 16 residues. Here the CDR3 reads CASSYASGTVDSPLHF. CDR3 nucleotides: TGTGCCAGCAGTTACGCCTCGGGGACAGTAGATTCACCCCTCCACTTT.

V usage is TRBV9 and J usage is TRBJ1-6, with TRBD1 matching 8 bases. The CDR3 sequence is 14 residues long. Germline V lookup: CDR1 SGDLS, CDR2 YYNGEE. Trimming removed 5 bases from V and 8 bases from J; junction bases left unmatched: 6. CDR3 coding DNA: TGTGCCAGCAGTTATGGACAGGGTGATTCACCCCTCCACTTT. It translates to CASSYGQGDSPLHF.

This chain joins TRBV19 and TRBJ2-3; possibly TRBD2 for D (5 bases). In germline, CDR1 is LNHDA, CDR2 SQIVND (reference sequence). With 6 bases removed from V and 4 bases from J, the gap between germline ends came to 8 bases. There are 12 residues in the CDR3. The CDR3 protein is CASREGADTQYF. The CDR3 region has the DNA TGTGCCAGTAGAGAGGGAGCAGATACGCAGTATTTT.

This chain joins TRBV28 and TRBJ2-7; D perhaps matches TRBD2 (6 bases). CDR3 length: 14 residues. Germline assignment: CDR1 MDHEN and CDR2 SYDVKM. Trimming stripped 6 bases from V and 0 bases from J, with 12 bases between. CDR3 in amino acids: CASRRYGGSYEQYF. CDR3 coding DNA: TGTGCCAGCAGGAGATACGGGGGCTCCTACGAGCAGTACTTC.

For the CDR3, the DNA is TGTGCCAGCAGTTTGTCCAGGGCAGTCAATTCACCCCTCCACTTT. Its translation: CASSLSRAVNSPLHF. The V gene is TRBV28, the J gene TRBJ1-6, with D maybe TRBD1 (5 bases). Germline V gives CDR1 MDHEN, CDR2 SYDVKM. Between the trimmed V and J ends, which lost 3 bases and 7 bases, there was a span of 13 bases. CDR3 length: 15 amino acids.

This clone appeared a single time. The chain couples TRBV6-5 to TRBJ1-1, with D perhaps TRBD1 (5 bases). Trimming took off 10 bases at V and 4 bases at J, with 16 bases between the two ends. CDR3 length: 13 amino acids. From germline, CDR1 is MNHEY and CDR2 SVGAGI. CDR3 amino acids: CATSRGGSTEAFF. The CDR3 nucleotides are TGTGCCACCTCCCGGGGGGGGAGCACTGAAGCTTTCTTT.

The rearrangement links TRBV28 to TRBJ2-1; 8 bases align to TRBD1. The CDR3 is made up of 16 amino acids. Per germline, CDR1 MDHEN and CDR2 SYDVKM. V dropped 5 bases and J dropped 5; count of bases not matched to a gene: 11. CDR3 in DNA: TGTGCCAGCAGTGGACAGGGAATTAGCGGCAACAATGAGCAGTTCTTC. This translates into CASSGQGISGNNEQFF.

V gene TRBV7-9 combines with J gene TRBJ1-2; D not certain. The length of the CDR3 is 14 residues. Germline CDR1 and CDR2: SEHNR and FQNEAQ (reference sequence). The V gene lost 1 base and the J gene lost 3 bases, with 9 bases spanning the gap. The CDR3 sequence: CASSLDRSYYGYTF. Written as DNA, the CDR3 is TGTGCCAGCAGCTTAGATCGGTCCTACTATGGCTACACCTTC.

The CDR3 is CASSSDRGNYNEQFF. CDR3 DNA sequence: TGTGCCAGCAGCTCAGACAGGGGCAATTACAATGAGCAGTTCTTC. This rearrangement joins TRBV7-9 to TRBJ2-1, with TRBD1 matching 8 bases. V was pared by 4 bases and J by 4 bases, with 6 bases of the junction left unmatched. The germline V gene encodes CDR1 SEHNR and CDR2 FQNEAQ (reference sequence). This CDR3 contains 15 residues.

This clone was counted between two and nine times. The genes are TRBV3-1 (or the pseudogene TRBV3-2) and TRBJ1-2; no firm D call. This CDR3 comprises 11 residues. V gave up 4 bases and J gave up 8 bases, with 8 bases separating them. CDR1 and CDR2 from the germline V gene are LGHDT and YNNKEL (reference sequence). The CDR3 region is CASSRGRGYTF. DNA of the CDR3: TGTGCCAGCAGCCGCGGGAGGGGCTACACCTTC.

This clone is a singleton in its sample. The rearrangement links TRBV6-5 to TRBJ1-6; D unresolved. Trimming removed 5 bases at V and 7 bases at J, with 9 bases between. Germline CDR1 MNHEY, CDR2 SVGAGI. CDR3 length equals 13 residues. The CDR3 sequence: CASSRLSNSPLHF. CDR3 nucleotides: TGTGCCAGCAGTCGTCTATCCAATTCACCCCTCCACTTT.

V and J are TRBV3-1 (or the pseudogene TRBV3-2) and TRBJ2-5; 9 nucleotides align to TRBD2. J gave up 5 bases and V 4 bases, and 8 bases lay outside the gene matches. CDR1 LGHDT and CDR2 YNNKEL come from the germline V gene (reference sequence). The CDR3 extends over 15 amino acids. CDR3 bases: TGTGCCAGCAGCCGCTGGACTAGCGTTCGCGAGACCCAGTACTTC. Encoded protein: CASSRWTSVRETQYF.

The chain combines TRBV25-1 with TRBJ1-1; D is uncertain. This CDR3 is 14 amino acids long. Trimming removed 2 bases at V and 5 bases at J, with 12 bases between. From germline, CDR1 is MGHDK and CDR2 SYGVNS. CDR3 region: CASSEARSLTEAFF. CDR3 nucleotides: TGTGCCAGCAGTGAAGCGAGGAGCTTAACTGAAGCTTTCTTT. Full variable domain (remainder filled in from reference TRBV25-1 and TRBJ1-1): EADIYQTPRYLVIGTGKKITLECSQTMGHDKMYWYQQDPGMELHLIHYSYGVNSTEKGDLSSESTVSRIRTEHFPLTLESARPSHTSQYLCASSEARSLTEAFFGQGTRLTVV.

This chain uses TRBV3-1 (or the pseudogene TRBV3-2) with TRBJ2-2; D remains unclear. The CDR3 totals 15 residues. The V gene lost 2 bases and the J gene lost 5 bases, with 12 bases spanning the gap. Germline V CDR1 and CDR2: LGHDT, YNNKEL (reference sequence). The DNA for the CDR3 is TGTGCCAGCAGCCAAATATCGACTGGGACCGGGGAGCTGTTTTTT. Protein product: CASSQISTGTGELFF.

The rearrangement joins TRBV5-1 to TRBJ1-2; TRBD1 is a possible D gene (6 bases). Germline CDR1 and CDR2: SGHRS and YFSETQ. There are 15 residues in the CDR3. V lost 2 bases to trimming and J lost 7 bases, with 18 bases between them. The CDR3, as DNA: TGCGCCAGCAGCTTCACAGGGTCTCCCTCCTCTGGCTACACCTTC. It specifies CASSFTGSPSSGYTF.

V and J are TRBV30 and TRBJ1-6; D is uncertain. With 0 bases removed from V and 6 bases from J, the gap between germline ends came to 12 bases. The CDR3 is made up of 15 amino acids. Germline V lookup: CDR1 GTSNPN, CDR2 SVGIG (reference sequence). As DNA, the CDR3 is TGTGCCTGGAGTGTAGAGAGTCTGTTTAATTCACCCCTCCACTTT. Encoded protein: CAWSVESLFNSPLHF.

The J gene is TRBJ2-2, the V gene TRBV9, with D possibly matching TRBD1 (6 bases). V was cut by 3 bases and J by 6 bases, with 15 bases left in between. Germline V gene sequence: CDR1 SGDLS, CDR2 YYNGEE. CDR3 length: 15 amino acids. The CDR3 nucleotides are TGTGCCAGCAGCGGGGACACTCTGGGGGCCGGGGAGCTGTTTTTT. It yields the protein CASSGDTLGAGELFF.

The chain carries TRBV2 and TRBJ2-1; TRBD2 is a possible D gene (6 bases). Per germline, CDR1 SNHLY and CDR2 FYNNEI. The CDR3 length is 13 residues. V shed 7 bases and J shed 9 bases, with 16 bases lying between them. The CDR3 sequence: CASKEEGRGEQFF. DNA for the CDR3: TGTGCCAGCAAAGAGGAGGGAAGGGGTGAGCAGTTCTTC.

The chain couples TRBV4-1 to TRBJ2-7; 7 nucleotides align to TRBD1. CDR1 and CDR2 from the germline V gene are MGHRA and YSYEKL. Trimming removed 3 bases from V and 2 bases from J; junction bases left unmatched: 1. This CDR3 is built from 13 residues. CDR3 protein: CASSHQGAYEQYF. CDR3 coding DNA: TGCGCCAGCAGCCATCAGGGGGCCTACGAGCAGTACTTC.

The CDR3 sequence is CASSLGQVDTQYF. CDR3 coding DNA: TGTGCCAGCAGCTTAGGACAAGTGGATACGCAGTATTTT. V is TRBV7-2 and J is TRBJ2-3; D call uncertain. The CDR3 spans 13 residues. Trimming shortened V by 1 base and J by 6 bases, and 8 bases separated the two germline ends. The germline V gene has CDR1 SGHTA and CDR2 FQGNSA. The full variable domain, rest sourced from reference TRBV7-2 and TRBJ2-3, is GAGVSQSPSNKVTEKGKDVELRCDPISGHTALYWYRQSLGQGLEFLIYFQGNSAPDKSGLPSDRFSAERTGGSVSTLTIQRTQQEDSAVYLCASSLGQVDTQYFGPGTRLTVL.

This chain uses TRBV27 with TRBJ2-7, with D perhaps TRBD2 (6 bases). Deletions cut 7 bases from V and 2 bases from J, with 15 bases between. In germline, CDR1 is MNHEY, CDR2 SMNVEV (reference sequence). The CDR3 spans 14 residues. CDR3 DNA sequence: TGTGCCAGCACCCTGGAGGGGAAAACCTACGAGCAGTACTTC. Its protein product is CASTLEGKTYEQYF.

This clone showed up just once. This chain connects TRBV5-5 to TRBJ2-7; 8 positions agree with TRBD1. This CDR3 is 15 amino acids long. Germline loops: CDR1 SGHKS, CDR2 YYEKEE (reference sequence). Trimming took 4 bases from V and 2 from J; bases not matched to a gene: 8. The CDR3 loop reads CASSLTGQAAYEQYF. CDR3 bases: TGTGCCAGCAGCCTGACGGGACAGGCCGCCTACGAGCAGTACTTC.

CDR3 region: CATGRSGGTYNEQFF. Here the CDR3 DNA reads TGTGCCACAGGGCGGTCGGGGGGGACTTACAATGAGCAGTTCTTC. This rearrangement joins TRBV10-3 to TRBJ2-1; TRBD2 agrees at 8 bases. This CDR3 has 15 amino acids. Per the germline V gene, CDR1 is ENHRY and CDR2 is SYGVKD. After removal of 10 bases from V and 4 bases from J, the junction contained 12 bases not matched to a gene.

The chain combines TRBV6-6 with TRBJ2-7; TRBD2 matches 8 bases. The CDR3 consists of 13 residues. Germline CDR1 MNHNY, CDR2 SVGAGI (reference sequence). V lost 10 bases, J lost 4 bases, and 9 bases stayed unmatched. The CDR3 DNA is TGTGCCATCCGGACCGGGACTAGTTACGAGCAGTACTTC. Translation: CAIRTGTSYEQYF.

CDR3 coding DNA: TGTGCCAGTAGTCTCACAGGGGTAGACACTGAAGCTTTCTTT. Translated, it gives CASSLTGVDTEAFF. The chain couples TRBV19 to TRBJ1-1; 7 nucleotides agree with TRBD1. Germline V CDR1 and CDR2: LNHDA, SQIVND (reference sequence). This CDR3 has 14 amino acids. V was pared by 5 bases and J by 3 bases, with 6 bases of the junction left unmatched.